The clone carrying this TCR beta chain was observed a few times. Its antigen remains unidentified. This specimen belongs to a study of beta chain features in type 1 diabetes. As for the study in general: Patients were similar to healthy donors in age and gender (as well as in cell yields). Study-level points and caveats: More deletions and fewer insertions at VDJ junctions were seen in type 1 diabetes patients.

The CDR3 consists of 15 residues. Germline V CDR1 and CDR2: SGDLS, YYNGEE. Trimming removed 3 bases at V and 0 bases at J, with 10 bases between. A CD45RO/CCR7/CD25/CD127/CD95/CD27 panel sorted naive, central memory, regulatory and stem cell-like memory CD4+ cells. Sequencing targeted expressed TCRB transcripts, as all isolated RNA had been reverse transcribed. Repertoires were generated with immunoSEQ multiplex PCR, while TCRdb's copy carries only in-frame clones and drops some. The repertoire holds under 450,000 clones, around 15% seen once, with around 0.02% in the top ten. The source is a woman under 30 in good health. Source material: naive CD4+ T cells from blood. The chain uses TRBV9 and TRBJ2-1; the D is unclear. The CDR3 loop is CASSASRGSYNEQFF. As DNA, the CDR3 is TGTGCCAGCAGCGCATCCCGCGGCTCCTACAATGAGCAGTTCTTC.